This T cell receptor beta chain came from a study of shared clonotypes between healthy human individuals. Findings of the study overall: Even with large depth, rarefaction showed that sorted-subset sequencing was incomplete.

The CDR3 is 14 amino acids. V lost 1 base and J 2 bases, leaving 11 bases between the germline ends. Per the germline V gene, CDR1 is GTSNPN and CDR2 is SVGIG (reference sequence). This clone was observed a few times. Its antigen is as yet unknown. Evenly divided among several immunoSEQ plates was the genomic DNA of each subset. TCRdb's table, derived via immunoSEQ multiplex PCR, lists solely in-frame clones and lacks some. The sample has around 2.1 million clones; 85% to 95% are singletons. Positive CCR7 selection of CD45RO-negative cells yielded the naive CD8 cells, and terminally differentiated effector memory CD45RA+ cells were excluded.

Sequencing was performed on naive CD8+ T cells from PBMCs. The source of this sequence is a man aged 18 to 29 in good health. Some clones in this sample may be carry-over from other donors' samples. This chain connects TRBV30 to TRBJ1-1, with D uncertain. CDR3 DNA: TGTGCCTGGAGTGCCGGGTGGGGAAACACTGAAGCTTTCTTT. It translates to CAWSAGWGNTEAFF.